A single sample is the source of the 14 T cell receptor beta chains below, sequenced in a study of blood T cell repertoires in COVID-19. Clones were read by immunoSEQ multiplex PCR, and TCRdb kept only the in-frame ones, dropping some. The data hold approximately 61,000 clones, with about 91% observed a single time. Sequenced sample: peripheral blood. These receptors originate from a woman aged 80 or over with active COVID-19.

The rearrangement links TRBV7-9 to TRBJ1-6, with D possibly matching TRBD1 (5 bases). Per the germline V gene, CDR1 is SEHNR and CDR2 is FQNEAQ (reference sequence). Between the trimmed V and J ends, which lost 4 bases and 7 bases, there was a span of 23 bases. This CDR3 has 18 amino acids. In DNA, the CDR3 is TGTGCCAGCAGCTCTCCAGGGCGGGGCCTGATACTCAATTCACCCCTCCACTTT. Its translation: CASSSPGRGLILNSPLHF.

The genes are TRBV20-1 and TRBJ1-5; 8 nucleotides agree with TRBD1. V lost 4 bases, J lost 3 bases, and 5 bases stayed unmatched. Germline values: CDR1 DFQATT, CDR2 SNEGSKA (reference sequence). The CDR3 loop spans 14 amino acids. CDR3 sequence reads: CSANDRGYNQPQHF. The CDR3, as DNA: TGCAGTGCTAATGACAGGGGATACAATCAGCCCCAGCATTTT.

This sequence joins TRBV6-5 and TRBJ1-1, with 7 bases that match TRBD1. The germline CDR1 and CDR2 sequences are MNHEY and SVGAGI. V trimming: 6 bases; J trimming: 2 bases; junction bases outside the gene matches: 6. This CDR3 spans 14 amino acids. CDR3 loop: CASRAGQTNTEAFF. The CDR3 region has the DNA TGTGCCAGCAGGGCGGGACAGACTAACACTGAAGCTTTCTTT.

This clone was recorded only once. The chain links TRBV28 to TRBJ1-6, with TRBD1 matching over 11 bases. The CDR3 runs to 17 residues. The V gene end was trimmed by 11 bases and the J gene end by 0 bases; junction bases not matched to a gene: 9. Looked up from germline, CDR1 is MDHEN and CDR2 is SYDVKM. In DNA, the CDR3 is TGTGCCTGCCGGGACAGGGGGTGGTCCTCCTATAATTCACCCCTCCACTTT. It is translated as CACRDRGWSSYNSPLHF.

The V and J genes are TRBV18 and TRBJ2-1; TRBD1 might be the D (5 bases). The CDR3 length is 15 residues. Trimming shortened V by 2 bases and J by 2 bases, and 10 bases separated the two germline ends. Germline CDR1 KGHSH, CDR2 LQKENI. The CDR3 DNA reads as TGTGCCAGCTCACCAAGGCCAGGGACCTACAATGAGCAGTTCTTC. This encodes CASSPRPGTYNEQFF.

This chain uses TRBV10-3 with TRBJ2-3; TRBD2 might be the D (6 bases). CDR1 is ENHRY, CDR2 SYGVKD, per germline. The CDR3 length is 12 residues. V gave up 6 bases and J gave up 9 bases, with 13 bases separating them. The CDR3 DNA reads as TGTGCCATCAGAGAGGACCGGGAGACGCAGTATTTT. Its translation is CAIREDRETQYF.

The rearrangement uses TRBV5-4 and TRBJ2-2; 14 bases agree with TRBD2. Germline trimming cut 9 bases from V and 0 bases from J; bases unmatched to any gene: 4. The CDR3 runs 16 residues. The germline CDR1 and CDR2 sequences are SGHNT and YYREEE (reference sequence). CDR3 amino acids: CATGLAGGSNTGELFF. In nucleotides, the CDR3 is TGTGCCACCGGACTAGCGGGGGGTTCGAACACCGGGGAGCTGTTTTTT. Full variable domain (remainder filled in from reference TRBV5-4 and TRBJ2-2): ETGVTQSPTHLIKTRGQQVTLRCSSQSGHNTVSWYQQALGQGPQFIFQYYREEENGRGNFPPRFSGLQFPNYSSELNVNALELDDSALYLCATGLAGGSNTGELFFGEGSRLTVL.

The sample holds one count of this clone. J is TRBJ1-4 and V is TRBV28; TRBD1 might be the D (5 bases). Germline values: CDR1 MDHEN, CDR2 SYDVKM. The CDR3 extends over 14 amino acids. Trimming cost V 6 bases and J 2 bases, with 10 bases left between them. The CDR3 spells CASRGAGTNEKLFF. The CDR3 region has the DNA TGTGCCAGCAGAGGGGCAGGGACTAATGAAAAACTGTTTTTT.

This chain connects TRBV4-1 to TRBJ2-1; D might be TRBD2 (6 bases). Germline V gene data show CDR1 as MGHRA and CDR2 as YSYEKL. CDR3 length: 14 residues. Trimming left V 3 bases short and J 6 bases short, with 12 bases between. CDR3 amino acids: CASSQPSAPNEQFF. The CDR3 DNA sequence: TGCGCCAGCAGCCAGCCTAGCGCCCCCAATGAGCAGTTCTTC.

The V call is TRBV18, the J call TRBJ2-2; no clear D gene. The CDR3 has 15 residues. Trimming pared 4 bases from V and 5 bases from J, leaving 14 bases between. The germline V gene encodes CDR1 KGHSH and CDR2 LQKENI. CDR3 region: CASSQETLRTGELFF. The CDR3 nucleotides are TGTGCCAGCTCACAGGAAACCTTGAGGACCGGGGAGCTGTTTTTT.

The chain employs TRBV6-5 and TRBJ2-3; D ambiguous. Germline CDR1 and CDR2: MNHEY and SVGAGI. The V gene lost 2 bases and the J gene lost 7 bases, with 10 bases spanning the gap. The CDR3 runs 13 residues. For the CDR3, the DNA is TGTGCCAGCAGTTACCAGACTGGCAATACGCAGTATTTT. It translates to CASSYQTGNTQYF.

The chain employs TRBV19 and TRBJ1-6, with D unclear. With 7 bases removed from V and 6 bases from J, the gap between germline ends came to 10 bases. The CDR3 loop spans 13 amino acids. Germline V gives CDR1 LNHDA, CDR2 SQIVND (reference sequence). This CDR3 reads CASMEAANSPLHF. CDR3 bases: TGTGCCAGTATGGAGGCCGCTAATTCACCCCTCCACTTT.

This chain joins TRBV19 and TRBJ2-2, with 8 bases aligning to TRBD1. Germline V CDR1 and CDR2: LNHDA, SQIVND (reference sequence). The J segment lost 7 bases and the V segment lost 2 bases, leaving 9 bases of the junction unmatched. The CDR3 loop spans 16 amino acids. Written as DNA, the CDR3 is TGTGCCAGTAGTATAACATCCAGGGGGCTAGTCGGGGAGCTGTTTTTT. Translation: CASSITSRGLVGELFF.

This clone came up once. The J gene is TRBJ2-7, the V gene TRBV18; the match to TRBD1 covers 12 bases. V trimming: 4 bases; J trimming: 5 bases; junction bases outside the gene matches: 15. CDR1 is KGHSH and CDR2 is LQKENI in the germline V gene. CDR3 length equals 18 residues. CDR3: CASSLDFTGTGGFNEQYF. The CDR3 DNA reads TGTGCCAGCTCACTGGATTTTACTGGGACAGGGGGCTTCAACGAGCAGTACTTC.